A selection of T cell receptor beta chains follows, all from one sample in a study of shared clonotypes between healthy human individuals. Clones were read by immunoSEQ multiplex PCR, and TCRdb kept only the in-frame ones, dropping some. The sample consists of 650,000 to 800,000 clones, under 95% of them appearing once. The sequencing sample was made of naive CD8+ T cells sorted from blood. These receptors were obtained from a man under 40 in good health. Each CDR3 is given with its conserved first and last residue. D genes are given only for firm matches. A clone size is listed for some rows: how often the clone was seen (once, few, many), or a class if it is expanded.

clone size	D gene	J gene	V gene	CDR3 DNA	CDR3 protein
.	TRBD1	TRBJ2-5	TRBV28	TGTGCCAGCAGTGGGACAGGACAAGAGACCCAGTACTTC	CASSGTGQETQYF
once	.	TRBJ2-6	TRBV27	TGTGCCAGCAGTCCTGTAGCGTCCGGGGCCAACGTCCTGACTTTC	CASSPVASGANVLTF
.	.	TRBJ1-2	TRBV7-9	TGTGCCAGCAGCCTCTCAGTAGGCAGTTCGGGAGGCTACACCTTC	CASSLSVGSSGGYTF
.	.	TRBJ2-7	TRBV5-5	TGTGCCAGCAGCCCAAGCCCTGGGACAAACTTGGACTACGAGCAGTACTTC	CASSPSPGTNLDYEQYF
.	TRBD1	TRBJ2-7	TRBV11-2	TGTGCCAGCAGCTCCGGGACAGGGTACTACGAGCAGTACTTC	CASSSGTGYYEQYF
.	.	TRBJ2-7	TRBV10-2	TGCGCCAGCATTTCGACAGGAGTTCTCTACGAGCAGTACTTC	CASISTGVLYEQYF
.	.	TRBJ2-7	TRBV4-2	TGTGCCAGCAGCCGAACTTCGGGCAGCTCCTACGAGCAGTACTTC	CASSRTSGSSYEQYF
once	TRBD1	TRBJ2-7	TRBV5-6	TGTGCCAGCAGCTTCGGGACAGGGGTCTACGAGCAGTACTTC	CASSFGTGVYEQYF
.	TRBD2	TRBJ2-7	TRBV5-5	TGTGCCAGCAGCTTGGAGGGGACGGAGGTAGCGGGAGTAGACGAGCAGTACTTC	CASSLEGTEVAGVDEQYF
.	TRBD1	TRBJ1-2	TRBV27	TGTGCCAGCAGTTTACACAGGGGCTTTGGCTACACCTTC	CASSLHRGFGYTF
once	.	TRBJ1-2	TRBV6-5	TGTGCCAGCACCACCTGGGCCGGGGGTAACTATGGCTACACCTTC	CASTTWAGGNYGYTF
.	TRBD1	TRBJ1-5	TRBV2	TGTGCCAGCAGTGAAAACAGGGGGCGTCAGCCCCAGCATTTT	CASSENRGRQPQHF
once	TRBD2	TRBJ2-1	TRBV9	TGTGCCAGCGGGGACCTACTAGCGGGGGCTCTTAGGAATGAGCAGTTCTTC	CASGDLLAGALRNEQFF
.	.	TRBJ2-1	TRBV5-5	TGTGCCAGCAGCTCCACCGGGGACAATGAGCAGTTCTTC	CASSSTGDNEQFF
.	.	TRBJ2-3	TRBV6-1	TGTGCCAGCAGTGACAGGGTTGGGGGGTACACAGATACGCAGTATTTT	CASSDRVGGYTDTQYF
.	.	TRBJ1-5	TRBV28	TGTGCCAGCAGTATGCTCAATCAGCCCCAGCATTTT	CASSMLNQPQHF
.	.	TRBJ2-7	TRBV7-2	TGTGCCAGCAGGCGCCGGGACACCTCCTACGAGCAGTACTTC	CASRRRDTSYEQYF